Below, one T cell receptor (beta chain) is given with its context. The antigen is not known. The data originate from a study of response to subunit inactivated influenza vaccine. TCRdb recomputed calls from the RT-PCR reads with MiXCR, one row per CDR3 protein. This table holds some 600,000 distinct CDR3 sequences, about 15% found once. Whole-study results and caveats: The authors put forward the suggestion that each seasonal influenza vaccination may bring in only a limited number of new T cells.

The germline CDR1 and CDR2 sequences are GTSNPN and SVGIG (reference sequence). CDR3 length: 15 residues. Trimming cost V 4 bases and J 3 bases, with 16 bases left between them. The clonotype originates from a man aged 45-60 years who received an inactivated influenza vaccine. The sample in question was PBMCs from blood, obtained around 14 days before vaccination. The chain couples TRBV30 to TRBJ2-1; TRBD1 or TRBD2 may be the D gene (6 bases each). This CDR3 is CAWTEGGGFYNEQFF. In nucleotides, the CDR3 is TGTGCCTGGACGGAGGGGGGAGGTTTCTACAATGAGCAGTTCTTC.